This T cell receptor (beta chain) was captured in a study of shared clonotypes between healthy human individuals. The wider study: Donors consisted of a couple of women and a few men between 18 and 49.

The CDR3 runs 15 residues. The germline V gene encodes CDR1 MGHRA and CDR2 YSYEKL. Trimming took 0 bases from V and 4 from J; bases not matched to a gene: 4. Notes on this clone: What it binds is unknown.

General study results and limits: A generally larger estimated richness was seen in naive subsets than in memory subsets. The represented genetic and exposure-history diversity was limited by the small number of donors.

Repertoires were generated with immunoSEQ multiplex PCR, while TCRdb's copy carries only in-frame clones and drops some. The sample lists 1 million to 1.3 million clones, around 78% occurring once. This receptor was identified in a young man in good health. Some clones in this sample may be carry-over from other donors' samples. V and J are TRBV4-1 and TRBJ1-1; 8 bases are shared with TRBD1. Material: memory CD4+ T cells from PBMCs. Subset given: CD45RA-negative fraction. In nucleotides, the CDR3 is TGCGCCAGCAGCCAAGAAGACAGGGGTCGCACTGAAGCTTTCTTT. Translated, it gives CASSQEDRGRTEAFF.